This T cell receptor beta chain was recorded in a study of T cells in Graves' hyperthyroidism and ophthalmopathy. Study-level background: Peripheral blood was obtained at initial diagnosis, preceding any treatment.

In the ophthalmopathy cohort, Clinical Activity Score was at least 3, NOSPECS grade at least 4, and duration under 3 months. Many counts were recorded for this clonotype. Its antigen is as yet unknown. Amplified TCR beta CDR3 regions came from RNA transcripts. During a first-round RT-PCR of the TCR CDR3, the HTBI primer set was used. One entry per CDR3 protein results from TCRdb running MiXCR on the multiplex PCR reads. The table lists fewer than 750,000 distinct CDR3 sequences, under 15% of them singletons. Overall study results and limits: The model made its ophthalmopathy prediction, and onset followed a median approximately 6 months later.

This CDR3 spans 10 amino acids. The V and J ends lost 8 bases and 5 bases respectively, with 7 bases between them. The germline V gene has CDR1 SNHLY and CDR2 FYNNEI. Source material: blood. The chain recombines TRBV2 with TRBJ2-7; D remains ambiguous. The TCR was taken from a woman in her thirties or forties with Graves' ophthalmopathy. The CDR3, as DNA: TGTGCCAGCGGAAGTAACGAGCAGTACTTC. Translated: CASGSNEQYF.